This TCR beta chain was captured by sequencing in a study of cytomegalovirus exposure and HLA in healthy donors. The PCR had 60 Vbeta and 13 Jbeta primers. Generated by immunoSEQ multiplex PCR, the TCRdb table keeps only in-frame clones and is missing some. In the table there are fewer than 150,000 clones, more than 75% of which are singletons. The germline gives CDR1 SGHRS, CDR2 YFSETQ. V was pared by 2 bases and J by 0 bases, with 5 bases of the junction left unmatched. The CDR3 totals 17 residues. The sequenced material came from PBMCs. This sequence was found in a woman aged 40 to 49 in good health and CMV-seropositive. This chain connects TRBV5-1 to TRBJ1-1, with 12 nucleotides matching TRBD1. The CDR3 region has the DNA TGCGCCAGCAGCTTCGTCGGGACAGGGGGCGTGAACACTGAAGCTTTCTTT. This sequence encodes CASSFVGTGGVNTEAFF. Combining the CDR3 with reference TRBV5-1 and TRBJ1-1 gives the whole variable domain KAGVTQTPRYLIKTRGQQVTLSCSPISGHRSVSWYQQTPGQGLQFLFEYFSETQRNKGNFPGRFSGRQFSNSRSEMNVSTLELGDSALYLCASSFVGTGGVNTEAFFGQGTRLTVV.